This T cell receptor beta chain came from a study of CD8+CD57+ T cells in acquired aplastic anemia (dated by TCRdb to the late 2010s). Looking at the study overall: Extracted DNA from sorted CD4+ and CD8+ cells averaged approximately 3 ug, ranging from roughly 0.17 to 30 ug. For healthy donor samples, the average read count was around 9.8 million for CD4+ cells and 11 million to 14 million for CD8+ cells.

The study deep-sequenced TCR repertoires of sorted CD4+ and CD8+ blood T cells from severe aplastic anemia patients and healthy subjects. Ficoll-Paque density gradient centrifugation was used to isolate peripheral blood mononuclear cells. Before DNA was extracted, CD4+ and CD8+ T cells were sorted using either FACS or magnetic beads. TCR beta VDJ combination and CDR3 sequence profiling used genomic DNA as the template. An Illumina HiSeq 2000 was used for TCR repertoire sequencing. On the study's bioinformatics: Repertoires were assessed using TRBV/TRBJ rearrangement plots, CDR3 size and DJ length profiles, and Simpson's diversity index. The most abundant DNA sequence in the deep sequencing data was taken as the immunodominant clone. CDR3 amino acid sequences were checked for sharing across subjects and were also compared against the VDJdb database and published repertoires. The public reads were reprocessed in TCRdb via fastp at Q25 and MiXCR, keeping in-frame beta chains. Rows are unified per CDR3 protein, each entry keeping the most common DNA and genes. TCRdb's processing, not the authors', yielded these V and J calls. The sample contains 110,000 or so distinct CDR3 sequences, under 60% of them found a single time. The ten largest clonotypes hold around a third of the sample.

This clonotype was detected many times. This clone's antigen is unknown. No per-base quality is available; no much larger clone lies one base away. In the germline V gene, CDR1 corresponds to LGHNA and CDR2 to YSLEER. V lost 1 base and J lost 4 bases; the stretch between them is 16 bases long. CDR3 length: 16 amino acids, cysteine to phenylalanine. Just the 48-base CDR3 DNA is kept, in frame starting at base 1. General conclusions and limits of the study: Patients and healthy controls showed no significant difference in CD8+ Simpson's diversity (P=0.060). Although roughly 29 CD8+ CDR3 sequences were shared by patients and controls, these sequences appeared highly expressed in patients and within the immunodominant clones of patients.

The chain links TRBV4-3 with TRBJ1-2; matching of 5 bases hints at TRBD1 as the D gene. The specimen was sorted CD4+, CD8+, or CD8+CD57+ T cells (not recorded which) from PBMCs. The TCR originated in a human donor in good health, serving as a control. Here the CDR3 is given as CASSQGCAVGGYGYTF. The DNA reads as follows: TGCGCCAGCAGCCAAGGGTGTGCCGTCGGGGGCTATGGCTACACCTTC.